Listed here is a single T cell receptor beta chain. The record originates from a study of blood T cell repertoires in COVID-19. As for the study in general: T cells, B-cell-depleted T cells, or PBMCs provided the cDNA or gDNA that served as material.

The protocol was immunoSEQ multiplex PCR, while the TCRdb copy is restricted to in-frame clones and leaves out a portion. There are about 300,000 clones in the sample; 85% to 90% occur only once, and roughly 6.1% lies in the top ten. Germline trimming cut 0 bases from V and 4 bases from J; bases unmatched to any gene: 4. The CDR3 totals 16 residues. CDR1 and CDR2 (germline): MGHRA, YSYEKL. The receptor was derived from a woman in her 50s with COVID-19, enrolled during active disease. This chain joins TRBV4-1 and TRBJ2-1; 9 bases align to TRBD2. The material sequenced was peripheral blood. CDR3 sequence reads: CASSQDASGTYNEQFF. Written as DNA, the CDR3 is TGCGCCAGCAGCCAAGATGCTAGCGGGACATACAATGAGCAGTTCTTC.